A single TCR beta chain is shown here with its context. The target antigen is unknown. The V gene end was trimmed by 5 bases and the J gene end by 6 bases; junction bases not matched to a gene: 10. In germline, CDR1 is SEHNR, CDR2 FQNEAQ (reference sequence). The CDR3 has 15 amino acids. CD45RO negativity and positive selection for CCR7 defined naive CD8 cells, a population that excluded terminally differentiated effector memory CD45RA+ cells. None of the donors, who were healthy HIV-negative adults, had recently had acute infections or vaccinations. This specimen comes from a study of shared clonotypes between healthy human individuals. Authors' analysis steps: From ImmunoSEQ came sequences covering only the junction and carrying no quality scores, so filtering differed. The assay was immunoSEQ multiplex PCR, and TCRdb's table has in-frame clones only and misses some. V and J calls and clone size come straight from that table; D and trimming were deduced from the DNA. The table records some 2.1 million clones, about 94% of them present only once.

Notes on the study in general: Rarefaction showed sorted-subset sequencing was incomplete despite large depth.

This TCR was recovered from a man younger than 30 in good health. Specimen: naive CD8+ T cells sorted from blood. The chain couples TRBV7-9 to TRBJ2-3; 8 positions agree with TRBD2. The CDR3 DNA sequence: TGTGCCAGCAGCCTAGGACTAGCCGAGTATGATACGCAGTATTTT. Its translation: CASSLGLAEYDTQYF. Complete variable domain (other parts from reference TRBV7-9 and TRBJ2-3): DTGVSQNPRHKITKRGQNVTFRCDPISEHNRLYWYRQTLGQGPEFLTYFQNEAQLEKSRLLSDRFSAERPKGSFSTLEIQRTEQGDSAMYLCASSLGLAEYDTQYFGPGTRLTVL.